Listed below are T cell receptor beta chains from one sample, sequenced in a study of blood T cells in healthy people across ages. One entry per CDR3 protein, called by TCRdb with MiXCR from the 5' RACE reads. The data contain around 1,100,000 distinct CDR3 sequences, 35% to 45% of them singletons. Specimen: blood. These receptors all come from a man younger than 35 in good health. CDR3s include the opening cysteine and the closing phenylalanine or tryptophan. D genes are given only for firm matches. Part of the rows lack a size; the others show once, few, many or a class for expanded clones.

TRBJ2-3	NA	NA	13	TRBV10-3	TGTGCCATCAGTGATGTAGCGTTTGATACGCAGTATTTT	CAISDVAFDTQYF
TRBJ1-6	NA	TRBD1	19	TRBV14	TGTGCCAGCAGCGTCCGGGACAGGGAAGCTGGTTTTGGTAATTCACCCCTCCACTTT	CASSVRDREAGFGNSPLHF
TRBJ1-1	few	NA	15	TRBV4-3	TGCGCCAGCAGCCGCCAAGATGGAGGGGGCACTGAAGCTTTCTTT	CASSRQDGGGTEAFF
TRBJ2-1	NA	NA	15	TRBV5-1	TGCGCCAGCAGCTTGGAGGCAGGCCCCGACAATGAGCAGTTCTTC	CASSLEAGPDNEQFF
TRBJ2-7	NA	NA	18	TRBV6-7	TGTGCCAGCAGTTACCCGAAAGGGGGTGGGACCGTCTCCTACGAGCAGTACTTC	CASSYPKGGGTVSYEQYF
TRBJ2-5	NA	NA	12	TRBV6-1	TGTGCCAGCACCGAAGGGGTTGAGGAGCAGTACTTC	CASTEGVEEQYF
TRBJ1-5	NA	NA	15	TRBV28	TGTGCCAGCACCCAAACCCGGCGCTCGTATCAGCCCCAGCATTTT	CASTQTRRSYQPQHF
TRBJ2-1	NA	NA	13	TRBV11-3	TGTGCCAGCAGCGCGGACGGAAACAATGAGCAGTTCTTC	CASSADGNNEQFF
TRBJ1-2	NA	TRBD1	14	TRBV11-2	TGTGCCAGCAGACGGACAGGGGGCAACTATGACTACACCTTC	CASRRTGGNYDYTF
TRBJ1-2	NA	TRBD1	15	TRBV18	TGTGCCAGCTCGCCGACAGGGGTATGGAACTATGGCTACACCTTC	CASSPTGVWNYGYTF
TRBJ2-1	once	TRBD1	15	TRBV7-6	TGTGCCAGCAGCTTACAGGGACAGGGGTTCAATGAGCAGTTCTTC	CASSLQGQGFNEQFF
TRBJ2-1	many	NA	14	TRBV5-1	TGCGCCAGCAGCTTAGATCTGCTTTACAATGAGCAGTTCTTC	CASSLDLLYNEQFF
TRBJ2-3	few	TRBD1	15	TRBV7-9	TGTGCCAGCAGCTTAGACAGGGGGCGCTCCGATACGCAGTATTTT	CASSLDRGRSDTQYF
TRBJ2-3	NA	NA	14	TRBV5-1	TGCGCCAGCAGCCCCAGGACTGGAGAAGATACGCAGTATTTT	CASSPRTGEDTQYF
TRBJ2-2	few	NA	15	TRBV20-1	TGCGGACCCACGGGGATAGAAATCGCCACCGGGGAGCTGTTTTTT	CGPTGIEIATGELFF
TRBJ2-7	NA	TRBD2	17	TRBV6-5	TGTGCCAGCAGTTACTCCGGGGTAGCGGGGGAGAACTACGAGCAGTACTTC	CASSYSGVAGENYEQYF
TRBJ2-5	NA	NA	15	TRBV20-1	TGCAGTGCTAGCCCCCCGGGACAACTCCAAGAGACCCAGTACTTC	CSASPPGQLQETQYF